The entry that follows covers one T cell receptor (beta chain) sequence. As yet, its antigen is unknown. The repertoire was sequenced with immunoSEQ multiplex PCR; TCRdb's copy has only in-frame clones and lacks some. Of 25,000 to 30,000 clones in the sample, about 78% were seen once. The sample originates from a study of PD-1 blockade in classical Hodgkin lymphoma. The patients all showed relapse after autologous stem cell transplantation, while their brentuximab vedotin exposure varied. Whole-study results and caveats: Researchers reported that CD4+ TCR diversity, though not CD8+, rose significantly by C4D1. The study found complete responders had baseline diversity similar to newly diagnosed patients.

Germline CDR1 SGHNT, CDR2 YENEEA. Trimming took 1 base from V and 3 from J, leaving 10 bases between them. CDR3 length equals 15 residues. Sequencing used peripheral blood mononuclear cells (PBMCs), obtained before the second cycle of nivolumab. This receptor was taken from a human donor with classical Hodgkin lymphoma. V and J are TRBV11-3 and TRBJ2-1; D possibly corresponds to TRBD2 (6 bases). The CDR3 reads CASSLGGASYNEQFF. The CDR3 coding sequence is TGTGCCAGCAGCTTAGGCGGGGCGAGCTACAATGAGCAGTTCTTC.